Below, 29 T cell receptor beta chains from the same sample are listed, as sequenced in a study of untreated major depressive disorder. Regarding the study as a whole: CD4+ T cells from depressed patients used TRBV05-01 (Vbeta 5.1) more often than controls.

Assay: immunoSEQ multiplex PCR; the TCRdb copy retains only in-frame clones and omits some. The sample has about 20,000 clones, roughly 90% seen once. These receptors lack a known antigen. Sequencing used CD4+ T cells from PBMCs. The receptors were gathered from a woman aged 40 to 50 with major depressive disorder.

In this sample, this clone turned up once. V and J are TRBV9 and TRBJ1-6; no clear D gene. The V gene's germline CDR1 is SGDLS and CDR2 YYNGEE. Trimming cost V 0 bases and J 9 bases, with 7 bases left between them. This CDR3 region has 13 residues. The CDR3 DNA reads TGTGCCAGCAGCGTAGATCAGATTTCACCCCTCCACTTT. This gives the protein CASSVDQISPLHF.

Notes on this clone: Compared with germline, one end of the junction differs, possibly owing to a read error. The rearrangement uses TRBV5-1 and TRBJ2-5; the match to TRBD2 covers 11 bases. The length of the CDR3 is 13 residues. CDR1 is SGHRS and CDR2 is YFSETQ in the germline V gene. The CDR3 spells CASSLDGLAGGDF. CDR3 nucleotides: TGCGCCAGCAGCTTGGACGGTCTAGCGGGAGGTGACTTC. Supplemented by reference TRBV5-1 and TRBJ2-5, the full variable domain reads KAGVTQTPRYLIKTRGQQVTLSCSPISGHRSVSWYQQTPGQGLQFLFEYFSETQRNKGNFPGRFSGRQFSNSRSEMNVSTLELGDSALYLCASSLDGLAGGDFGPGTRLLVL.

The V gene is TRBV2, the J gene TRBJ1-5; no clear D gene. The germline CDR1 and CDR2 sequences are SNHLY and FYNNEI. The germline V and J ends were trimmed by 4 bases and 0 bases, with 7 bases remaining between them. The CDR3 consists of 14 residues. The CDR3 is CASSGTYSNQPQHF. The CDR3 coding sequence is TGTGCCAGCAGTGGGACCTATAGCAATCAGCCCCAGCATTTT.

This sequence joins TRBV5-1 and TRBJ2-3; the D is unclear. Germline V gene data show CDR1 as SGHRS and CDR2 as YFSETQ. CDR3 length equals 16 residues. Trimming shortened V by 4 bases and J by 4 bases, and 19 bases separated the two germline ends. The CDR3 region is CASSPQVQISADTQYF. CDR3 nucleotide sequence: TGCGCCAGCAGCCCACAAGTGCAGATTTCGGCAGATACGCAGTATTTT.

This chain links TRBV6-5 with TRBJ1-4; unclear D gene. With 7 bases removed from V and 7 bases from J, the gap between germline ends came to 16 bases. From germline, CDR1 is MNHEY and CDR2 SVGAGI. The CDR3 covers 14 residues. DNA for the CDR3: TGTGCCAGCACCGGTGATACAAGCAGTGAAAAACTGTTTTTT. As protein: CASTGDTSSEKLFF.

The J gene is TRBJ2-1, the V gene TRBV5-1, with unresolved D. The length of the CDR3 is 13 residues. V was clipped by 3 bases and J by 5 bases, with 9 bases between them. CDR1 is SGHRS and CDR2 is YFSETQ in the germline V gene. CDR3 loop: CASSSIRDNEQFF. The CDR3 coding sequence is TGCGCCAGCAGCTCGATCCGGGACAATGAGCAGTTCTTC.

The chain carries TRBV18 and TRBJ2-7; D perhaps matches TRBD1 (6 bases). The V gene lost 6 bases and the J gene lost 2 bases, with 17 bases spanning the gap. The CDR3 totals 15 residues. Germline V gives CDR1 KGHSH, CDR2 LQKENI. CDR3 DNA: TGTGCCAGCTCCCCAAGGGGGACCTCTACCTACGAGCAGTACGTC. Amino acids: CASSPRGTSTYEQYV.

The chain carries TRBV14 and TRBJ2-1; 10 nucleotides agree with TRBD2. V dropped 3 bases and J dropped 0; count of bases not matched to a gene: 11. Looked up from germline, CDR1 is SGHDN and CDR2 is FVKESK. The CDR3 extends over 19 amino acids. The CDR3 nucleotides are TGTGCCAGCAGCCACATACGTGAGACTAGCGGGCTCTCCTACAATGAGCAGTTCTTC. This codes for CASSHIRETSGLSYNEQFF.

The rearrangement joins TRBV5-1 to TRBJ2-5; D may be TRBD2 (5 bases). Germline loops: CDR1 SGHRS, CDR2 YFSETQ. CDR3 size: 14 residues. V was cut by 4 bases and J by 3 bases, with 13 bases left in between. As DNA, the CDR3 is TGCGCCAGCAGCCTCGGGGTGGTGAAAGAGACCCAGTACTTC. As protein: CASSLGVVKETQYF.

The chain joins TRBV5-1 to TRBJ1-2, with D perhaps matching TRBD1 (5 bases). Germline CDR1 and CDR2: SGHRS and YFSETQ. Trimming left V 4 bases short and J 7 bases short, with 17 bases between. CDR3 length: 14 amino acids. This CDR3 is CASSRTQGLGGYTF. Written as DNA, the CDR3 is TGCGCCAGCAGCCGCACCCAGGGTTTAGGTGGCTACACCTTC.

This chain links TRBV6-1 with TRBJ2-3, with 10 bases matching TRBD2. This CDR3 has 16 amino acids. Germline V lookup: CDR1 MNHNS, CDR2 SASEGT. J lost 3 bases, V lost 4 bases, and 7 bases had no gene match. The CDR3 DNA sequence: TGTGCCAGCAGTGGTGGGATAGCGGGGGGTACAGATACGCAGTATTTT. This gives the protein CASSGGIAGGTDTQYF.

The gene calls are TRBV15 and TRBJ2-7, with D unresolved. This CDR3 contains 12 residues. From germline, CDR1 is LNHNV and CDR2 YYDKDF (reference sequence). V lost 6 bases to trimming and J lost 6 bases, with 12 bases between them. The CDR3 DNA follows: TGTGCCACCAGTCAGCCGAAGGGCGAGCAGTACGTC. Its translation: CATSQPKGEQYV.

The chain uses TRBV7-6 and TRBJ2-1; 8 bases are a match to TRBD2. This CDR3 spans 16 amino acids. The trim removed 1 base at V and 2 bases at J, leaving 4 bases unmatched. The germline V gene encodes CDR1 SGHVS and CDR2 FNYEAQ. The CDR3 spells CASSLEAGVAYNEQFF. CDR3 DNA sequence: TGTGCCAGCAGCTTAGAAGCGGGGGTCGCCTACAATGAGCAGTTCTTC.

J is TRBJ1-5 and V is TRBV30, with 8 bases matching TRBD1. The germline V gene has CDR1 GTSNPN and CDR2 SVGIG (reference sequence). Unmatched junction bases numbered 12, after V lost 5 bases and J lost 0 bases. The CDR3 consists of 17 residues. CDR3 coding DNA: TGTGCCTGGGACAGGGGTCAAGGTCCTAATAGCAATCAGCCCCAGCATTTT. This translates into CAWDRGQGPNSNQPQHF.

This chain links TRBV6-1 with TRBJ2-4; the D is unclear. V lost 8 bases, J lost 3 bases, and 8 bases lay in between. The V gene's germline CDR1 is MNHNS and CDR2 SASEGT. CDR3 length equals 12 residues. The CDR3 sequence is CASGVGKNIQYF. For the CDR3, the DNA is TGTGCCAGCGGGGTTGGCAAAAACATTCAGTACTTC.

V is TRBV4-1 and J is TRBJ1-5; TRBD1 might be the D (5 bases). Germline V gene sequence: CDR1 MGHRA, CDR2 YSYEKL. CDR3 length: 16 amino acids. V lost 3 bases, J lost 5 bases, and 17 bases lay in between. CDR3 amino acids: CASSQPSPGPHQPQHF. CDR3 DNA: TGCGCCAGCAGCCAGCCCTCGCCGGGACCACATCAGCCCCAGCATTTT.

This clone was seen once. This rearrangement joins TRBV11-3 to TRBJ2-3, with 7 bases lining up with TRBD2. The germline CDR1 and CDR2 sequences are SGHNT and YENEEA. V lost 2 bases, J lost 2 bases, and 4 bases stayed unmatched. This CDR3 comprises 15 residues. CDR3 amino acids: CASSLTGTTTDTQYF. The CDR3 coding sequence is TGTGCCAGCAGCTTAACCGGGACTACCACAGATACGCAGTATTTT.

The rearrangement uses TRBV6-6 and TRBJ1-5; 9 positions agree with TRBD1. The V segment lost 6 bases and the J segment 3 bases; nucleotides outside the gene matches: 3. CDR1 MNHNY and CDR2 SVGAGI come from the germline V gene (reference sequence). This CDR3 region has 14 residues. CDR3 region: CASRGQGHNQPQHF. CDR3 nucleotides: TGTGCCAGCAGGGGACAGGGCCACAATCAGCCCCAGCATTTT.

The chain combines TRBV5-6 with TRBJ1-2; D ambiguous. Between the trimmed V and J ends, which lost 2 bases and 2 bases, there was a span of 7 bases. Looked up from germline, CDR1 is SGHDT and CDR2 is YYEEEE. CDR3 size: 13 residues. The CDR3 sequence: CASSFNANYGYTF. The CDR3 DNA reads TGTGCCAGCAGCTTTAACGCCAACTATGGCTACACCTTC. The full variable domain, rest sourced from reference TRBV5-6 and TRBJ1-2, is DAGVTQSPTHLIKTRGQQVTLRCSPKSGHDTVSWYQQALGQGPQFIFQYYEEEERQRGNFPDRFSGHQFPNYSSELNVNALLLGDSALYLCASSFNANYGYTFGSGTRLTVV.

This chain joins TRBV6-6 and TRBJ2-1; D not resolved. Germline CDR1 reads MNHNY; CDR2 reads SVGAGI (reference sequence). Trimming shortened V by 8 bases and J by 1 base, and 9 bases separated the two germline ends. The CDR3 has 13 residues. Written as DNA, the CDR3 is TGTGCCAGCGCGGCGTCATCCTACAATGAGCAGTTCTTC. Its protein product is CASAASSYNEQFF.

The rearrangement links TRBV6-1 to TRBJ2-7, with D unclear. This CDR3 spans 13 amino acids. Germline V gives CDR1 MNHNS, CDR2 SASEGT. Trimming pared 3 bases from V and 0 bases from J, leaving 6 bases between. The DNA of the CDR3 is TGTGCCAGCAGTGATGGGATCTCCTACGAGCAGTACTTC. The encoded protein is CASSDGISYEQYF.

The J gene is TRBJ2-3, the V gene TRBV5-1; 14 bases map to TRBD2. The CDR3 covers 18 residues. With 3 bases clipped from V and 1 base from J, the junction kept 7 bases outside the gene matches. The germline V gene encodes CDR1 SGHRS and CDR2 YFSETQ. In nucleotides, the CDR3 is TGCGCCAGCAGCTCCGGGACTAGCGGGGGAGGGGGCACAGATACGCAGTATTTT. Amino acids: CASSSGTSGGGGTDTQYF.

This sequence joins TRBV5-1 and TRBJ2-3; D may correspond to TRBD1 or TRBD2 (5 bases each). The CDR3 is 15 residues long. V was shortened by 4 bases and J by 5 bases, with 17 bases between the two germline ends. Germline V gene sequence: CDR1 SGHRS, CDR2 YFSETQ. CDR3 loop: CASSPPGPEGDTQYF. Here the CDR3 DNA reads TGCGCCAGCAGCCCACCGGGACCTGAGGGAGATACGCAGTATTTT.

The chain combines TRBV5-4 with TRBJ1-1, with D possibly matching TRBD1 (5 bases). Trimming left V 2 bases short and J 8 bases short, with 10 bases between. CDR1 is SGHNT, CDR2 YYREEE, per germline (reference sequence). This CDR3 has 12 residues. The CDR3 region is CASSFRDGEAFF. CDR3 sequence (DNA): TGTGCCAGCAGCTTCCGGGACGGAGAAGCTTTCTTT.

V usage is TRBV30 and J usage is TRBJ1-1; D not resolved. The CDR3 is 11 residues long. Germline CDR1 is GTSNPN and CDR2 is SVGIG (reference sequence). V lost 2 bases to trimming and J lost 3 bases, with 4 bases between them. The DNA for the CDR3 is TGTGCCTGGAGTATTTACACTGAAGCTTTCTTT. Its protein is CAWSIYTEAFF. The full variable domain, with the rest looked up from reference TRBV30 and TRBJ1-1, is SQTIHQWPATLVQPVGSPLSLECTVEGTSNPNLYWYRQAAGRGLQLLFYSVGIGQISSEVPQNLSASRPQDRQFILSSKKLLLSDSGFYLCAWSIYTEAFFGQGTRLTVV.

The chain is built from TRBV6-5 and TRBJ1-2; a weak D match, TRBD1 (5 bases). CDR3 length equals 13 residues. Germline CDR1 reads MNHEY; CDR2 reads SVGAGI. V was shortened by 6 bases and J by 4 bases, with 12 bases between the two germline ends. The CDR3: CASREGYSYGYTF. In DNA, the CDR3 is TGTGCCAGCAGGGAGGGGTATTCCTATGGCTACACCTTC.

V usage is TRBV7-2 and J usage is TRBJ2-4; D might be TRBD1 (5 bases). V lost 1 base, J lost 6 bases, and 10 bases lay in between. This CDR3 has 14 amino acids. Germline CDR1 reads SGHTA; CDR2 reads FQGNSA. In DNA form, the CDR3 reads TGTGCCAGCAGCTTAGGGCAGGGTCGAAACATTCAGTACTTC. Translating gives CASSLGQGRNIQYF. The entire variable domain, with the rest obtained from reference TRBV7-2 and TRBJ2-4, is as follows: GAGVSQSPSNKVTEKGKDVELRCDPISGHTALYWYRQSLGQGLEFLIYFQGNSAPDKSGLPSDRFSAERTGGSVSTLTIQRTQQEDSAVYLCASSLGQGRNIQYFGAGTRLSVL.

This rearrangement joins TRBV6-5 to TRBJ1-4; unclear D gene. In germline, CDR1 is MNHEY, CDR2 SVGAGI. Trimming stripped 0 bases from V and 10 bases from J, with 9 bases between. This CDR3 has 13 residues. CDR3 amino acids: CASSYSRVGKLFF. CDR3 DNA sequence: TGTGCCAGCAGTTACTCGAGGGTAGGAAAACTGTTTTTT.

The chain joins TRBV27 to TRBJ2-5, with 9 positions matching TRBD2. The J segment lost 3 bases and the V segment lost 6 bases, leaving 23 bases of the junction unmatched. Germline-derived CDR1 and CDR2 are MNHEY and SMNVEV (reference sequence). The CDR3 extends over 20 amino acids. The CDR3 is CASSLRSPASGTPAKETQYF. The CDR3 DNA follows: TGTGCCAGCAGCTTACGAAGTCCCGCTAGCGGGACGCCTGCCAAAGAGACCCAGTACTTC.